This passage covers 19 T cell receptor beta chains from one sample sequenced in a study of cytomegalovirus exposure and HLA in healthy donors. Primers included in the PCR were 60 Vbeta and 13 Jbeta primers. Repertoires were generated with immunoSEQ multiplex PCR, while TCRdb's copy carries only in-frame clones and drops some. The data contain 130,000 to 150,000 clones, around 75% of them singletons. The sequenced sample was PBMCs. The receptors were gathered from a woman in her 30s in good health and CMV-seronegative.

This clone was counted a single time. The chain uses TRBV7-3 and TRBJ2-1; 7 bases align to TRBD1. This CDR3 has 16 residues. Germline CDR1 is SGHTA and CDR2 is FQGTGA. Unmatched junction bases numbered 10, after V lost 5 bases and J lost 3 bases. CDR3 sequence (DNA): TGTGCCAGCAGCCCGAACTTACGGGACAGCTACAATGAGCAGTTCTTC. This codes for CASSPNLRDSYNEQFF.

Turning to this clone: Other nucleotide sequences in the sample specify the same CDR3. The chain is built from TRBV9 and TRBJ2-7, with 8 bases fitting TRBD1. Trimming removed 0 bases from V and 0 bases from J; junction bases left unmatched: 2. Germline CDR1 reads SGDLS; CDR2 reads YYNGEE. This CDR3 is built from 15 residues. The CDR3 region has the DNA TGTGCCAGCAGCGTAGGTGACAGGGGCTCCTACGAGCAGTACTTC. This encodes CASSVGDRGSYEQYF.

The chain has TRBV5-1 and TRBJ1-2, with 7 bases lining up with TRBD1. CDR3 length equals 15 residues. Germline V gene sequence: CDR1 SGHRS, CDR2 YFSETQ. With V trimmed by 4 bases and J by 0 bases, 6 bases remained unmatched. CDR3 coding DNA: TGCGCCAGCAGCACGCGACAGGGATCTAACTATGGCTACACCTTC. This sequence encodes CASSTRQGSNYGYTF.

This clone came up a few times. The chain has TRBV29-1 and TRBJ1-1, with D uncertain. V lost 3 bases and J lost 6, with 5 bases in between. The germline V gene has CDR1 SQVTM and CDR2 ANQGSEA. This CDR3 is built from 10 residues. The CDR3 protein is CSVDSAEAFF. In DNA, the CDR3 is TGCAGCGTTGACAGTGCTGAAGCTTTCTTT.

This sequence joins TRBV27 and TRBJ1-3, with a weak D call TRBD1 (5 bases). From germline, CDR1 is MNHEY and CDR2 SMNVEV (reference sequence). Trimming pared 2 bases from V and 0 bases from J, leaving 8 bases between. The CDR3 consists of 15 residues. CDR3 bases: TGTGCCAGCAGTTTACGCGGGACCTCTGGAAACACCATATATTTT. It yields the protein CASSLRGTSGNTIYF.

This rearrangement joins TRBV4-3 to TRBJ2-7, with D possibly TRBD1 on 5 matching bases. CDR1 is LGHNA, CDR2 YSLEER, per germline. The CDR3 extends over 14 amino acids. V lost 1 base to trimming and J lost 2 bases, with 9 bases between them. CDR3 in DNA: TGCGCCAGCAGCCAAGGTCCAGGGACCTACGAGCAGTACTTC. This gives the protein CASSQGPGTYEQYF.

V and J are TRBV14 and TRBJ2-1; 10 nucleotides align to TRBD2. The J segment lost 0 bases and the V segment lost 1 base, leaving 9 bases of the junction unmatched. Germline V gene sequence: CDR1 SGHDN, CDR2 FVKESK. This CDR3 spans 19 amino acids. For the CDR3, the DNA is TGTGCCAGCAGCCAAGGGGTAGCGGGAGGCCTAAGCTCCTACAATGAGCAGTTCTTC. It yields the protein CASSQGVAGGLSSYNEQFF.

In regard to this clone: At one end, the junction sequence differs from germline, possibly due to a read error. This chain uses TRBV7-9 with TRBJ1-3; D may be TRBD1 (5 bases). CDR1 is SEHNR and CDR2 is FQNEAQ in the germline V gene (reference sequence). The CDR3 is made up of 14 amino acids. The CDR3 DNA sequence: TGTTCCAGCAGCCCCAATAGGGGTGGAAACACCATATATTTT. The encoded protein is CSSSPNRGGNTIYF. Looking up the rest from reference TRBV7-9 and TRBJ1-3 gives the full variable domain: DTGVSQNPRHKITKRGQNVTFRCDPISEHNRLYWYRQTLGQGPEFLTYFQNEAQLEKSRLLSDRFSAERPKGSFSTLEIQRTEQGDSAMYLCSSSPNRGGNTIYFGEGSWLTVV.

The chain links TRBV28 to TRBJ1-5; 8 nucleotides line up with TRBD1. Germline values: CDR1 MDHEN, CDR2 SYDVKM. CDR3 length: 12 residues. The V segment lost 1 base and the J segment 16 bases; nucleotides outside the gene matches: 6. CDR3 sequence reads: CASSLYGRGLHF. DNA for the CDR3: TGTGCCAGCAGTTTATATGGCAGGGGGCTACATTTT. The full variable domain, in which reference TRBV28 and TRBJ1-5 provide the parts outside the CDR3, is DVKVTQSSRYLVKRTGEKVFLECVQDMDHENMFWYRQDPGLGLRLIYFSYDVKMKEKGDIPEGYSVSREKKERFSLILESASTNQTSMYLCASSLYGRGLHFGDGTRLSIL.

The chain carries TRBV19 and TRBJ1-1; no clear D. The CDR3 spans 14 residues. The V end lost 4 bases, the J end lost 4 bases, and 13 bases lay between the germline ends. The germline V gene has CDR1 LNHDA and CDR2 SQIVND (reference sequence). Here the CDR3 DNA reads TGTGCCAGTAGTACCGGGGAAAGGGTCACTGAAGCTTTCTTT. Protein: CASSTGERVTEAFF. The full variable domain, in which reference TRBV19 and TRBJ1-1 provide the parts outside the CDR3, is DGGITQSPKYLFRKEGQNVTLSCEQNLNHDAMYWYRQDPGQGLRLIYYSQIVNDFQKGDIAEGYSVSREKKESFPLTVTSAQKNPTAFYLCASSTGERVTEAFFGQGTRLTVV.

V and J are TRBV6-5 and TRBJ1-2, with TRBD1 matching over 9 bases. This CDR3 spans 15 amino acids. V lost 10 bases, J lost 2 bases, and 11 bases stayed unmatched. Per the germline V gene, CDR1 is MNHEY and CDR2 is SVGAGI. The CDR3 DNA reads TGTGCCACCATGCTTGGACAGGGGAGAAACTATGGCTACACCTTC. This encodes CATMLGQGRNYGYTF.

This chain joins TRBV2 and TRBJ2-7; 9 bases are shared with TRBD2. CDR1 and CDR2 from the germline V gene are SNHLY and FYNNEI. This CDR3 region has 14 residues. V gave up 6 bases and J gave up 4 bases; unmatched junction bases: 7. The CDR3 region is CASSHSGSRYEQYF. CDR3 DNA: TGTGCCAGCAGCCATAGCGGGAGTAGGTACGAGCAGTACTTC.

The chain links TRBV7-2 to TRBJ2-3; 9 bases map to TRBD2. The CDR3 consists of 17 residues. Germline V gene sequence: CDR1 SGHTA, CDR2 FQGNSA. V lost 0 bases, J lost 0 bases, and 4 bases stayed unmatched. Written as DNA, the CDR3 is TGTGCCAGCAGCTTAGCGAGGCTAGCGGGGAGCACAGATACGCAGTATTTT. Protein: CASSLARLAGSTDTQYF.

The chain links TRBV4-3 to TRBJ2-3; 9 bases agree with TRBD2. CDR1 LGHNA and CDR2 YSLEER come from the germline V gene. The CDR3 length is 15 residues. J gave up 6 bases and V 0 bases, and 4 bases lay outside the gene matches. The CDR3 DNA is TGCGCCAGCAGCCAAGATGCAGCGGGGGGCGATACGCAGTATTTT. It yields the protein CASSQDAAGGDTQYF.

The V gene is TRBV7-3, the J gene TRBJ1-5; D gene unclear. Germline V gene sequence: CDR1 SGHTA, CDR2 FQGTGA. V was pared by 5 bases and J by 0 bases, with 26 bases between. This CDR3 spans 20 amino acids. DNA of the CDR3: TGTGCCAGCAGCCCCCTAGTCGGCAGTACCAGAGTTATTAGCAATCAGCCCCAGCATTTT. Amino acid sequence: CASSPLVGSTRVISNQPQHF.

The V call is TRBV2, the J call TRBJ2-5; D not resolved. Germline V lookup: CDR1 SNHLY, CDR2 FYNNEI. The CDR3 spans 14 residues. V dropped 0 bases and J dropped 7 bases, with 12 bases sitting between them. The CDR3 protein is CASSEARPRGTQYF. In nucleotides, the CDR3 is TGTGCCAGCAGTGAAGCGCGGCCCCGCGGGACCCAGTACTTC. Combining the CDR3 with reference TRBV2 and TRBJ2-5 gives the whole variable domain EPEVTQTPSHQVTQMGQEVILRCVPISNHLYFYWYRQILGQKVEFLVSFYNNEISEKSEIFDDQFSVERPDGSNFTLKIRSTKLEDSAMYFCASSEARPRGTQYFGPGTRLLVL.

The chain joins TRBV4-1 to TRBJ1-5; 10 bases are shared with TRBD1. The germline V gene encodes CDR1 MGHRA and CDR2 YSYEKL. The CDR3 totals 16 residues. After removal of 4 bases from V and 2 bases from J, the junction contained 5 bases not matched to a gene. CDR3: CASSRTGTGGNQPQHF. The CDR3 DNA reads TGCGCCAGCAGCCGAACTGGGACAGGGGGCAATCAGCCCCAGCATTTT.

With regard to this clone: Different DNA sequences within this sample yield the same CDR3. The gene calls are TRBV30 and TRBJ2-7; the match to TRBD2 covers 7 bases. The germline V gene has CDR1 GTSNPN and CDR2 SVGIG (reference sequence). The CDR3 is made up of 13 amino acids. Unmatched junction bases numbered 8, after V lost 5 bases and J lost 4 bases. The CDR3 reads CAWSPGGGYEQYF. The CDR3 DNA reads TGTGCCTGGTCCCCTGGGGGAGGGTACGAGCAGTACTTC.

The chain employs TRBV4-1 and TRBJ2-1; 9 bases agree with TRBD2. With 3 bases clipped from V and 4 bases from J, the junction kept 16 bases outside the gene matches. This CDR3 comprises 19 residues. Per the germline V gene, CDR1 is MGHRA and CDR2 is YSYEKL. The CDR3 sequence: CASSHTPRKRAGGYNEQFF. The CDR3 coding sequence is TGCGCCAGCAGCCATACCCCCAGAAAACGAGCGGGGGGATACAATGAGCAGTTCTTC.